This T cell receptor (beta chain) was observed in a study of cytomegalovirus exposure and HLA in healthy donors. The V and J ends lost 0 bases and 4 bases, in that order; junction bases with no gene match: 5. CDR1 is SGDLS, CDR2 YYNGEE, per germline. This CDR3 is 15 amino acids long. Sequenced by immunoSEQ multiplex PCR; TCRdb stores in-frame clones only, minus some. The data show 100,000 to 150,000 clones, about 91% seen once. Source material: PBMCs. The gene calls are TRBV9 and TRBJ2-5; 8 nucleotides line up with TRBD2. The receptor's source is a woman aged 18-35 years in good health and CMV-seronegative. This CDR3 is CASSVELAERETQYF. CDR3 in DNA: TGTGCCAGCAGCGTAGAACTAGCGGAAAGAGAGACCCAGTACTTC.